These T cell receptor beta chains were read from a single sample in a study of blood T cell repertoires in COVID-19. The assay was immunoSEQ multiplex PCR, and TCRdb's table has in-frame clones only and misses some. The sample has approximately 88,000 clones, 80% seen once. The sample was peripheral blood. The receptors were sampled from a woman aged 80 or older with acute or convalescent COVID-19. CDR3s include the opening cysteine and the closing phenylalanine or tryptophan. D genes are given only for firm matches.

D,V,J,CDR3,DNA
.,TRBV4-1,TRBJ1-6,CASSQLAISYSPLHF,TGCGCCAGCAGCCAACTAGCTATCAGTTATTCACCCCTCCACTTT
TRBD1,TRBV2,TRBJ2-4,CASSERGTGIQYF,TGTGCCAGCAGTGAGCGAGGGACAGGCATTCAGTACTTC
TRBD2,TRBV10-1,TRBJ2-5,CASSKRGETQYF,TGCGCCAGCAGTAAGCGGGGAGAGACCCAGTACTTC
TRBD1,TRBV30,TRBJ2-7,CAWSVPGTGAYEQYF,TGTGCCTGGAGTGTCCCCGGGACAGGGGCCTACGAGCAGTACTTC
TRBD1,TRBV29-1,TRBJ2-3,CSVEAGGTSQYF,TGCAGCGTTGAAGCAGGGGGAACGTCGCAGTATTTT
TRBD1,TRBV5-1,TRBJ1-5,CASARTGMVDQPQHF,TGCGCCAGCGCCAGGACAGGAATGGTGGATCAGCCCCAGCATTTT
TRBD2,TRBV11-3,TRBJ2-2,CASTPGFSGSTGELFF,TGTGCCAGCACCCCGGGATTTAGCGGGAGTACCGGGGAGCTGTTTTTT
.,TRBV3-1/TRBV3-2,TRBJ1-1,CASSQESGAFF,TGTGCCAGCAGCCAAGAAAGCGGAGCTTTCTTT
TRBD1,TRBV4-1,TRBJ1-3,CASSHDGQGGDTIYF,TGCGCCAGCAGCCATGACGGACAGGGAGGGGACACCATATATTTT
.,TRBV18,TRBJ1-1,CASSKDMNTEAFF,TGTGCCAGCTCAAAGGACATGAACACTGAAGCTTTCTTT
.,TRBV5-1,TRBJ2-6,CASSLTVSSGANVLTF,TGCGCCAGCAGCTTGACGGTTTCCTCTGGGGCCAACGTCCTGACTTTC
.,TRBV21-1,TRBJ2-7,CASGGFGRGDPSREQYF,TGTGCCAGCGGTGGGTTCGGGAGGGGGGACCCTTCGCGCGAGCAGTACTTC